A selection of T cell receptor beta chains follows, all from one sample in a study of blood T cell repertoires in COVID-19. TCRdb's copy holds only in-frame clones and misses some; the assay was immunoSEQ multiplex PCR. The top ten clones hold less than 15% of a sample with 200,000 to 250,000 clones, 85% to 90% of them seen once. The sample taken for sequencing was PBMCs or T cells enriched from blood (not recorded which). The receptors here all came from a man younger than 40 who had been exposed to COVID-19. CDR3s include the opening cysteine and the closing phenylalanine or tryptophan. A D gene is named only where the DNA matches it firmly. Size tells how often a clone was seen (once, few, many) or the class of an expanded clone, and some rows leave it out.

TRBD2,TRBJ2-3,TRBV20-1,NA,CSASQTSGGPSTDTQYF,TGCAGTGCTAGTCAGACTAGCGGGGGCCCTAGCACAGATACGCAGTATTTT
NA,TRBJ1-1,TRBV5-5,NA,CASSEPRGTEAFF,TGTGCCAGCAGCGAACCCAGGGGCACTGAAGCTTTCTTT
NA,TRBJ1-2,TRBV6-5,NA,CASSYSRTAFLYGYTF,TGTGCCAGCAGTTACTCGAGGACAGCGTTTCTCTATGGCTACACCTTC
TRBD2,TRBJ2-1,TRBV11-2,NA,CASSLGAGGRYNEQFF,TGTGCCAGCAGCTTAGGAGCGGGGGGGCGGTACAATGAGCAGTTCTTC
NA,TRBJ2-5,TRBV27,NA,CASSAMGEGTQYF,TGTGCCAGCAGCGCAATGGGAGAGGGGACCCAGTACTTC
TRBD2,TRBJ2-7,TRBV5-4,NA,CASSLRTSGGPPYEQYF,TGTGCCAGCAGCCTCAGGACTAGCGGGGGGCCCCCCTACGAGCAGTACTTC
NA,TRBJ1-6,TRBV4-1,few,CASSQPGALSPLHF,TGCGCCAGCAGCCAACCAGGGGCCTTGTCACCCCTCCACTTT
NA,TRBJ1-2,TRBV6-5,NA,CASIREYGYTF,TGTGCCAGCATTAGGGAGTATGGCTACACCTTC
TRBD1,TRBJ1-2,TRBV2,NA,CASSPRTGVSYGYTF,TGTGCCAGCAGTCCGCGGACAGGGGTGAGCTATGGCTACACCTTC
TRBD1,TRBJ2-3,TRBV4-2,NA,CASSQDPGQRADTQYF,TGTGCCAGCAGCCAGGATCCGGGACAGAGGGCAGATACGCAGTATTTT
TRBD1,TRBJ1-4,TRBV7-2,few,CASSLLQGRNEKLFF,TGTGCCAGCAGCCTTTTACAGGGGCGAAATGAAAAACTGTTTTTT
TRBD1,TRBJ1-4,TRBV5-4,NA,CASSPGQGFEKLFF,TGTGCCAGCAGCCCGGGACAGGGCTTTGAAAAACTGTTTTTT
NA,TRBJ1-3,TRBV9,NA,CASSVAAGGNTIYF,TGTGCCAGCAGCGTAGCTGCAGGTGGAAACACCATATATTTT
NA,TRBJ2-7,TRBV27,NA,CASSSRRGSAYEQYF,TGTGCCAGCAGCTCCCGGAGGGGTTCAGCCTACGAGCAGTACTTC
NA,TRBJ1-1,TRBV18,NA,CASSHRNTEAFF,TGTGCCAGCTCGCACAGGAACACTGAAGCTTTCTTT
NA,TRBJ2-3,TRBV6-4,NA,CASSRVLASTDTQYF,TGTGCCAGCAGCCGAGTCCTTGCAAGCACAGATACGCAGTATTTT
NA,TRBJ2-1,TRBV6-5,NA,CASSSPGLGNEQFF,TGTGCCAGCAGTTCCCCGGGACTCGGCAATGAGCAGTTCTTC